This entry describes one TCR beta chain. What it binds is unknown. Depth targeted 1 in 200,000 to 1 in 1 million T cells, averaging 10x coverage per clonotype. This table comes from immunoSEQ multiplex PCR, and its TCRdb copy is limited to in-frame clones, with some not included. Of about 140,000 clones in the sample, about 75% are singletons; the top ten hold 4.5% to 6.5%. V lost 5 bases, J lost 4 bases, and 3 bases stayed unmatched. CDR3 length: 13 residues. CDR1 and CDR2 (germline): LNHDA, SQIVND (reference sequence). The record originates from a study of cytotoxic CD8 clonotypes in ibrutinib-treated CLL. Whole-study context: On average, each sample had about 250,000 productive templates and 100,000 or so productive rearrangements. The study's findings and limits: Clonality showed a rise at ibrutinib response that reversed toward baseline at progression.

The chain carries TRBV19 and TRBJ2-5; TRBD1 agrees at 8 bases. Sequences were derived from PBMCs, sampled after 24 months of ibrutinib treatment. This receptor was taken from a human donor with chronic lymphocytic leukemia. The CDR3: CASSSDRGETQYF. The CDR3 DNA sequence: TGTGCCAGTAGTTCCGACAGGGGAGAGACCCAGTACTTC.